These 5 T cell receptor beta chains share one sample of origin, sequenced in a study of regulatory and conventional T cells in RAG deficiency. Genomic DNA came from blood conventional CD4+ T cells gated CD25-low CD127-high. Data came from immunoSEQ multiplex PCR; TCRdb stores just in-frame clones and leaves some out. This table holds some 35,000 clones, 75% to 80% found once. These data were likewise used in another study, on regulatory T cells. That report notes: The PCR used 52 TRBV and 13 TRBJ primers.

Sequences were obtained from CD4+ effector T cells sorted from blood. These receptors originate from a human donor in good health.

The CDR3 sequence is CASSYNVRDRGHEQYF. CDR3 in DNA: TGTGCCAGCAGTTACAATGTACGGGACAGGGGACACGAGCAGTACTTC. The V call is TRBV6-5, the J call TRBJ2-7; TRBD1 agrees at 10 bases. Looked up from germline, CDR1 is MNHEY and CDR2 is SVGAGI. J gave up 5 bases and V 2 bases, and 9 bases lay outside the gene matches. CDR3 size: 16 residues.

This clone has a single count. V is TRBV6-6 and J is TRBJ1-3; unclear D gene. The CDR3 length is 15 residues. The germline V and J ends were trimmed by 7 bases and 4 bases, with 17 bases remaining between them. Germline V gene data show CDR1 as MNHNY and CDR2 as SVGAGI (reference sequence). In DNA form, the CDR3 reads TGTGCCAGCACCTTAGACGGAGAAGTGGGAAACACCATATATTTT. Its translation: CASTLDGEVGNTIYF.

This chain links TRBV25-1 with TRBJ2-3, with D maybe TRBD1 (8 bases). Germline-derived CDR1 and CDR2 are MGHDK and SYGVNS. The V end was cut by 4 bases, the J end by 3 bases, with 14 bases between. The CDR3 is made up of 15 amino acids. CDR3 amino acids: CASSAYRGGTDTQYF. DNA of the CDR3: TGTGCCAGCAGTGCCTACAGGGGGGGAACAGATACGCAGTATTTT.

As DNA, the CDR3 is TGTGCCAGCTCACCAACTTGGGACAGGATTAGCAATCAGCCCCAGCATTTT. It codes for CASSPTWDRISNQPQHF. V and J are TRBV18 and TRBJ1-5; 8 positions agree with TRBD1. This CDR3 is 17 amino acids long. The ends lost 2 bases at V and 0 bases at J; junction bases unmatched: 6. The germline CDR1 and CDR2 sequences are KGHSH and LQKENI.

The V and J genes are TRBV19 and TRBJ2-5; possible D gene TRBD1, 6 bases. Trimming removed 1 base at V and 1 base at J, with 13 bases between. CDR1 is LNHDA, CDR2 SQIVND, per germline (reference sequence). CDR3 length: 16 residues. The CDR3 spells CASSIGTGSSQETQYF. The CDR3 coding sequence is TGTGCCAGTAGTATAGGAACAGGGAGTAGCCAAGAGACCCAGTACTTC.